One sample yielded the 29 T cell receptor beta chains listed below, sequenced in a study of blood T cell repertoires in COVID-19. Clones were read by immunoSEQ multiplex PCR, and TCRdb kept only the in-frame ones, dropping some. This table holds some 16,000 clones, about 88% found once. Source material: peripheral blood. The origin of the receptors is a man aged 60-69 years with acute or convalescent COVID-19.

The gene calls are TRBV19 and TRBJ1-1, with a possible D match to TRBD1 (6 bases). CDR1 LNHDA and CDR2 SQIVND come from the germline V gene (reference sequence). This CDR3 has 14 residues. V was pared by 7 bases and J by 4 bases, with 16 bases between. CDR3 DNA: TGTGCCAGTAAATGGGGAAGGGGGGGCACTGAAGCTTTCTTT. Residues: CASKWGRGGTEAFF.

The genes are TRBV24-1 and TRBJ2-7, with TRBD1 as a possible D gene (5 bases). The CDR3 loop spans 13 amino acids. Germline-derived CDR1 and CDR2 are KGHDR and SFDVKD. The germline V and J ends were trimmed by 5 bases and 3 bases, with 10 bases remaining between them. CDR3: CATSGGHSYEQYF. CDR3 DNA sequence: TGTGCCACCAGTGGAGGACATAGCTACGAGCAGTACTTC.

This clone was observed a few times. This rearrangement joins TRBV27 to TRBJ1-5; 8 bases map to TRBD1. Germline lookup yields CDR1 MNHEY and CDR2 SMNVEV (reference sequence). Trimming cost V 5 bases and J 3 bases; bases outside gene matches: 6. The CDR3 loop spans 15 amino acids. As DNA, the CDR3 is TGTGCCAGCAGTCCACAGACAGGGGTCAATCAGCCCCAGCATTTT. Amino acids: CASSPQTGVNQPQHF.

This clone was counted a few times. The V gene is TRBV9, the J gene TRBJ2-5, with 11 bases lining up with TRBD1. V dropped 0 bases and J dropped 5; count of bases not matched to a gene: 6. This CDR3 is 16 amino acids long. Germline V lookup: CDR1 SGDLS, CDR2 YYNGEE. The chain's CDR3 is CASSVVGQGARETQYF. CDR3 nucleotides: TGTGCCAGCAGCGTAGTAGGACAGGGGGCTAGGGAGACCCAGTACTTC.

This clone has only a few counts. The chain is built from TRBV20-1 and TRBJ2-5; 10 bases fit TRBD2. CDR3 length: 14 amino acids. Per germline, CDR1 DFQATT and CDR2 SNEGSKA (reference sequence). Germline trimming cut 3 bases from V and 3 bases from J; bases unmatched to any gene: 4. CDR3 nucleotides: TGCAGTGCTAGTTCTGGACTAGCGGAAGAGACCCAGTACTTC. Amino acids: CSASSGLAEETQYF.

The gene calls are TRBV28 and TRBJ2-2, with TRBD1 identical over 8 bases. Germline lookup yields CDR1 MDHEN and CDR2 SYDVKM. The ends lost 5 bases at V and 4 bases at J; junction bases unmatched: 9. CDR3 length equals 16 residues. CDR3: CASSPRQGWSTGELFF. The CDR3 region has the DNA TGTGCCAGCAGTCCCCGACAGGGGTGGAGCACCGGGGAGCTGTTTTTT.

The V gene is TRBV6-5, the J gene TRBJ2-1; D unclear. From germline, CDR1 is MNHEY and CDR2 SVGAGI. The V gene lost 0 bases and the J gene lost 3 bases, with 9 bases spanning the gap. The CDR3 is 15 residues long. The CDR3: CASSYSPENYNEQFF. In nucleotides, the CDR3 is TGTGCCAGCAGTTACTCTCCGGAGAACTACAATGAGCAGTTCTTC.

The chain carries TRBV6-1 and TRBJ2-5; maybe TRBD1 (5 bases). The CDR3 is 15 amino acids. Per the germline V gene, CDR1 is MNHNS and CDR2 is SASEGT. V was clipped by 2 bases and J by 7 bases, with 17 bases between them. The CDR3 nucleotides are TGTGCCAGCAGTGAAAGGAGCAGGGCCGCCGGGACCCAGTACTTC. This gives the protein CASSERSRAAGTQYF.

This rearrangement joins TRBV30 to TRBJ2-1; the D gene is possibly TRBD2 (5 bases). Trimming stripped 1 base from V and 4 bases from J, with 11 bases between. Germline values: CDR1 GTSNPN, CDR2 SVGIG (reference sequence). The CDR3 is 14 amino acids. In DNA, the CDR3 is TGTGCCTGGAGTGCGGAAGCGGAATACAATGAGCAGTTCTTC. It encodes CAWSAEAEYNEQFF. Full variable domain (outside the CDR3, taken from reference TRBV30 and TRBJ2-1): SQTIHQWPATLVQPVGSPLSLECTVEGTSNPNLYWYRQAAGRGLQLLFYSVGIGQISSEVPQNLSASRPQDRQFILSSKKLLLSDSGFYLCAWSAEAEYNEQFFGPGTRLTVL.

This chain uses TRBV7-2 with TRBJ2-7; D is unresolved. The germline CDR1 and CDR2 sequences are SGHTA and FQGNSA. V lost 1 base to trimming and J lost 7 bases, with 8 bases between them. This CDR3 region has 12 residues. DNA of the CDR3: TGTGCCAGCAGCTTAGTTCTAACTGAGCAGTACTTC. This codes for CASSLVLTEQYF.

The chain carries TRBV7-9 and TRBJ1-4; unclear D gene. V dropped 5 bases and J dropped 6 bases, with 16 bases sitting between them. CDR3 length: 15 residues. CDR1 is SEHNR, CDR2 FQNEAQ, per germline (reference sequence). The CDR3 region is CASSPAGLSYEKLFF. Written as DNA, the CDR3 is TGTGCCAGCAGCCCCGCGGGTCTATCCTATGAAAAACTGTTTTTT.

The CDR3 DNA reads as TGTGCCAGCAGCTTGGGTCCAACAGGGGGCAGGGATTCACCCCTCCACTTT. Its protein product is CASSLGPTGGRDSPLHF. V usage is TRBV5-5 and J usage is TRBJ1-6; 9 nucleotides agree with TRBD1. The CDR3 sequence is 17 residues long. CDR1 is SGHKS, CDR2 YYEKEE, per germline (reference sequence). Losses at the gene ends were 0 bases for V and 8 bases for J; bases not matched to a gene: 9.

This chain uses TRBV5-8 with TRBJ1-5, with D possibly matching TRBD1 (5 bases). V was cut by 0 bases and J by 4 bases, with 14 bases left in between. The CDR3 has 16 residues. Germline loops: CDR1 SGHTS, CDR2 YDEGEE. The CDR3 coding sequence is TGTGCCAGCAGCTTGGGAACGGGGACTCCAAATCAGCCCCAGCATTTT. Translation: CASSLGTGTPNQPQHF.

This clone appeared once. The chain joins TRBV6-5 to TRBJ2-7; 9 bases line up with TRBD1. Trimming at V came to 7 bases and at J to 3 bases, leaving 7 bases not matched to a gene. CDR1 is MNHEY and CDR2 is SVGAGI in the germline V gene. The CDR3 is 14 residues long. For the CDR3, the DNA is TGTGCCAGCAATAGGGACAGGGCAGGCTACGAGCAGTACTTC. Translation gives CASNRDRAGYEQYF.

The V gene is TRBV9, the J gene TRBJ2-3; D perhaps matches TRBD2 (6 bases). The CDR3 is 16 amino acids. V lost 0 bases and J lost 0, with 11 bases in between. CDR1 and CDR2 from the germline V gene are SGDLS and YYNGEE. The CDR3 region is CASSVAVRGSTDTQYF. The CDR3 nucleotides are TGTGCCAGCAGCGTAGCAGTGCGGGGAAGCACAGATACGCAGTATTTT.

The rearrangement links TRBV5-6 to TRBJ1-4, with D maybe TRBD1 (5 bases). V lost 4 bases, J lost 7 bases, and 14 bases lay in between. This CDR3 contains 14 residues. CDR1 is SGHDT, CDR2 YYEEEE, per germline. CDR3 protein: CASSRQGSTEKLFF. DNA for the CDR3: TGTGCCAGCAGCCGGCAGGGCTCCACTGAAAAACTGTTTTTT.

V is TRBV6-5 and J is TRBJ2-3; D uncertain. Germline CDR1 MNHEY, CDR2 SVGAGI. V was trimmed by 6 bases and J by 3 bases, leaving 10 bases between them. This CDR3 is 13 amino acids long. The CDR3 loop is CASRAPVTDTQYF. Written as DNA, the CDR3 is TGTGCCAGCAGAGCTCCCGTGACAGATACGCAGTATTTT.

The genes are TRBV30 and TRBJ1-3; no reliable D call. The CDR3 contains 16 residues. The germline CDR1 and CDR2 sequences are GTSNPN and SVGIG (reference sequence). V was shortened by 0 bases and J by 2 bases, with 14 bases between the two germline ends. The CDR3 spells CAWSVRGIVAGNTIYF. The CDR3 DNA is TGTGCCTGGAGTGTACGGGGTATAGTAGCTGGAAACACCATATATTTT. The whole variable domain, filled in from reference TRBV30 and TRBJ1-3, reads SQTIHQWPATLVQPVGSPLSLECTVEGTSNPNLYWYRQAAGRGLQLLFYSVGIGQISSEVPQNLSASRPQDRQFILSSKKLLLSDSGFYLCAWSVRGIVAGNTIYFGEGSWLTVV.

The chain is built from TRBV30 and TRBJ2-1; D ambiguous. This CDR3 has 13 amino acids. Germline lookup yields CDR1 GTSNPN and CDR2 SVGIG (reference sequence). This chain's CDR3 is CARSSGHDNEQFF. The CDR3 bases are TGTGCTCGGAGTAGTGGCCATGACAATGAGCAGTTCTTC.

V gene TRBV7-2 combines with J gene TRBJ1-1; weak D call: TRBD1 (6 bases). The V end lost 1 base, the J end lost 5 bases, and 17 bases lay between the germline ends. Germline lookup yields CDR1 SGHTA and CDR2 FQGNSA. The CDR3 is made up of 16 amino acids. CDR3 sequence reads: CASSLEIQGGVTEAFF. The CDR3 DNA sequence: TGTGCCAGCAGCTTAGAAATACAGGGCGGAGTAACTGAAGCTTTCTTT.

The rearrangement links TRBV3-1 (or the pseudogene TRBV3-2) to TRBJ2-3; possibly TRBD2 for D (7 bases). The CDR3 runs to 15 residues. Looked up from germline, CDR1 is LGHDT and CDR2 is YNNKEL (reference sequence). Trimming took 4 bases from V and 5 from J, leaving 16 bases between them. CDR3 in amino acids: CASSPNGGGKDTQYF. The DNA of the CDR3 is TGTGCCAGCAGCCCTAATGGGGGGGGCAAAGATACGCAGTATTTT.

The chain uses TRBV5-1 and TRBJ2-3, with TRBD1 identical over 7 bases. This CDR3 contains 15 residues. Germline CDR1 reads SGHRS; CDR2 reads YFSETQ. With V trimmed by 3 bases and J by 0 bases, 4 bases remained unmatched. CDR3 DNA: TGCGCCAGCAGCTCACAGGGGACCAGCACAGATACGCAGTATTTT. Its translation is CASSSQGTSTDTQYF.

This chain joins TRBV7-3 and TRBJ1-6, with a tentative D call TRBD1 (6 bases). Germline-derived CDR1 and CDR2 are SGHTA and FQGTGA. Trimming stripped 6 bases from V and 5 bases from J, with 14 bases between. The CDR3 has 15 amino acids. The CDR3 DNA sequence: TGTGCCAGCAGAAAAACAGGGATTGATAATTCACCCCTCCACTTT. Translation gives CASRKTGIDNSPLHF.

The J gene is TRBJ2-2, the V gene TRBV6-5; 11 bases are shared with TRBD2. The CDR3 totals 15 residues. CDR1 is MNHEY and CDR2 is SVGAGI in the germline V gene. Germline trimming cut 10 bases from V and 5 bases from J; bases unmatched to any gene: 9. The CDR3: CATNSGGAGTGELFF. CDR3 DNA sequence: TGTGCCACCAATAGCGGGGGGGCCGGAACCGGGGAGCTGTTTTTT.

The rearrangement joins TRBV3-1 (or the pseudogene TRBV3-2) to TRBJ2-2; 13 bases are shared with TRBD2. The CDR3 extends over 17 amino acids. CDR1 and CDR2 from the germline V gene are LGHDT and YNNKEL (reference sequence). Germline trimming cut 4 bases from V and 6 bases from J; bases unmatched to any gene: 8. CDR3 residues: CASSPRTSGRMAGELFF. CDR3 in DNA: TGTGCCAGCAGCCCCCGGACTAGCGGGAGAATGGCCGGGGAGCTGTTTTTT.

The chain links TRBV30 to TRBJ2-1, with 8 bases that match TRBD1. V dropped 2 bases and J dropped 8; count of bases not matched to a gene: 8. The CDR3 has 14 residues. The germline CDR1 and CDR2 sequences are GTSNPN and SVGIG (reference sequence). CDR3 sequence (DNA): TGTGCCTGGAGTCTCGGACAGGGAGGCGATGAGCAGTTCTTC. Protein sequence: CAWSLGQGGDEQFF.

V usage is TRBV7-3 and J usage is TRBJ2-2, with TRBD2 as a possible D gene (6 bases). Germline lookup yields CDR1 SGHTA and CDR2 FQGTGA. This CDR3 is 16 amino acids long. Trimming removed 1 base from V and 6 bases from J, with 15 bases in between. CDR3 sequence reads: CASSLMATSGAGELFF. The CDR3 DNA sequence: TGTGCCAGCAGCTTAATGGCGACTAGTGGAGCCGGGGAGCTGTTTTTT.

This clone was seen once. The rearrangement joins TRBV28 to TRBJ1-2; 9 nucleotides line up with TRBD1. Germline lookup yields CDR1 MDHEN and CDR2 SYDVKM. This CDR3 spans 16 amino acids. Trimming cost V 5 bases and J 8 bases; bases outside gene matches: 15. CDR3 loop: CASSPLPGTGPLGYTF. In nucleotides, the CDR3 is TGTGCCAGCAGTCCCCTTCCGGGGACAGGGCCCCTGGGCTACACCTTC.

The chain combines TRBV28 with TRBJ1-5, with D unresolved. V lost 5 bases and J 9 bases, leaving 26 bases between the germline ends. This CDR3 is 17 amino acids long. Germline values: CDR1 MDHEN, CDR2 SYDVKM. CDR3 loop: CASSLTAGSAAQMPQHF. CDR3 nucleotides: TGTGCCAGCAGTCTTACAGCCGGATCAGCCGCGCAGATGCCCCAGCATTTT.